The sequence of this TCR beta chain was determined in a study of shared clonotypes between healthy human individuals. About the study: CD4 naive cells filled three plates per donor, CD4 memory three, CD8 naive two and CD8 memory one. Whole-study results and caveats: Clonotypes shared by all four sorted-subset donors had higher generation probabilities than non-shared clonotypes.

The CDR3 spans 16 residues. The germline V gene encodes CDR1 SGHNT and CDR2 YYREEE (reference sequence). The V segment lost 3 bases and the J segment 6 bases; nucleotides outside the gene matches: 9. Notes on this clone: Antigen specificity is unknown.

CD45RO-negative, CCR7-selected cells formed the naive CD8 fraction, which excluded terminally differentiated effector memory CD45RA+ cells. Profiled with immunoSEQ multiplex PCR; TCRdb holds only in-frame clones, not every one. The sample lists some 1,900,000 clones, roughly 94% occurring once. Source material: naive CD8+ T cells sorted from blood. The J gene is TRBJ2-2, the V gene TRBV5-4; 9 bases map to TRBD2. The receptor comes from a man between 18 and 29 years old in good health. The CDR3 loop is CASSSMLAGIAGELFF. As DNA, the CDR3 is TGTGCCAGCAGCTCCATGCTAGCGGGAATAGCCGGGGAGCTGTTTTTT.